The 20 T cell receptor beta chains in this list originate from one sample, sequenced in a study of shared clonotypes between healthy human individuals (dated by TCRdb to 2019 to 2021). The library was produced with the immunoSEQ multiplex PCR assay. This immuneACCESS table, as held by TCRdb, lists in-frame sequences with V and J called but not all clones. Of the missing ones, under half trace to an unresolved V gene in checked studies; the others have no known cause. The sample contains 850,000 to 1,100,000 clones, roughly 80% of them found a single time. The leading ten clones occupy roughly 0.82% of the sample. Material for sequencing was memory CD4+ T cells from PBMCs. The sample's cell subset or site label is to be understood as: CD45RA-negative fraction. These receptors all stem from a man between 18 and 29 years old in good health. Some clones in this sample may be carry-over from other donors' samples.

J is TRBJ2-5 and V is TRBV4-1; D remains ambiguous. Between the trimmed V and J ends, which lost 0 bases and 1 base, there was a span of 12 bases. The CDR3 has 16 residues. CDR1 is MGHRA and CDR2 is YSYEKL in the germline V gene. The CDR3 loop is CASSQEWRGGQETQYF. The CDR3 DNA reads as TGCGCCAGCAGCCAAGAATGGCGCGGCGGCCAAGAGACCCAGTACTTC.

The chain uses TRBV11-2 and TRBJ1-6; tentative D call: TRBD1 (5 bases). Germline CDR1 is SGHAT and CDR2 is FQNNGV. The CDR3 sequence is 17 residues long. The ends were cut back, 1 base at V and 8 bases at J, with 18 bases in the middle. CDR3 residues: CASSLVVGRGEYSPLHF. CDR3 DNA sequence: TGTGCCAGCAGCTTAGTGGTTGGCAGAGGGGAATATTCACCCCTCCACTTT.

This clone was picked up a small number of times. V and J are TRBV20-1 and TRBJ2-7; no clear D. The V end was cut by 3 bases, the J end by 3 bases, with 6 bases between. Germline loops: CDR1 DFQATT, CDR2 SNEGSKA (reference sequence). The CDR3 spans 11 residues. The CDR3 is CSASRDYEQYF. For the CDR3, the DNA is TGCAGTGCTAGTCGCGACTACGAGCAGTACTTC.

The V and J genes are TRBV28 and TRBJ1-1; a possible D gene is TRBD1 (6 bases). Trimming took off 8 bases at V and 2 bases at J, with 21 bases between the two ends. Per germline, CDR1 MDHEN and CDR2 SYDVKM. The CDR3 runs to 16 residues. CDR3 sequence reads: CASLSGGGPINTEAFF. The DNA of the CDR3 is TGTGCCAGCCTATCCGGGGGGGGCCCCATTAACACTGAAGCTTTCTTT.

This clone was seen once. The same CDR3 arises from other DNA sequences in this sample as well. This sequence joins TRBV6-5 and TRBJ2-7; 14 nucleotides align to TRBD2. Per germline, CDR1 MNHEY and CDR2 SVGAGI. V lost 6 bases, J lost 4 bases, and 5 bases stayed unmatched. The CDR3 loop spans 15 amino acids. CDR3 sequence (DNA): TGTGCCAGCAGCCCGAGGACTAGCGGGGGGTACGAGCAGTACTTC. Translated: CASSPRTSGGYEQYF.

This CDR3 is CASRSPGLAGRELFF. The CDR3 region has the DNA TGTGCCAGCCGCTCACCCGGCCTAGCGGGCCGGGAGCTGTTTTTT. This sequence joins TRBV11-2 and TRBJ2-2, with TRBD2 matching 8 bases. After removal of 8 bases from V and 9 bases from J, the junction contained 14 bases not matched to a gene. Germline V CDR1 and CDR2: SGHAT, FQNNGV. This CDR3 region has 15 residues.

This rearrangement joins TRBV11-2 to TRBJ2-1; D is uncertain. Germline CDR1 is SGHAT and CDR2 is FQNNGV. The CDR3 sequence is 16 residues long. With 0 bases removed from V and 8 bases from J, the gap between germline ends came to 17 bases. The CDR3 region is CASSLDHSRLGYEQFF. The CDR3 region has the DNA TGTGCCAGCAGCTTAGATCATTCGCGACTCGGCTATGAGCAGTTCTTC.

The chain carries TRBV28 and TRBJ2-1; the D is unclear. V lost 4 bases to trimming and J lost 7 bases, with 17 bases between them. Germline V gene lookup returns CDR1 MDHEN and CDR2 SYDVKM. CDR3 length: 15 residues. The CDR3 loop is CASSSFPAAANEQFF. CDR3 nucleotide sequence: TGTGCCAGCAGTTCCTTCCCGGCCGCGGCAAATGAGCAGTTCTTC.

The J gene is TRBJ1-2, the V gene TRBV7-9, with D unresolved. The CDR3 consists of 15 residues. Looked up from germline, CDR1 is SEHNR and CDR2 is FQNEAQ (reference sequence). Trimming removed 1 base at V and 2 bases at J, with 11 bases between. The CDR3 region is CASSLEPAGNYGYTF. The CDR3 region has the DNA TGTGCCAGCAGCTTAGAACCGGCAGGAAACTATGGCTACACCTTC.

On this clone itself: An end of the junction differs from the germline gene, which may be a read error. The chain combines TRBV30 with TRBJ1-2, with D possibly matching TRBD1 (6 bases). The V gene's germline CDR1 is GTSNPN and CDR2 SVGIG (reference sequence). This CDR3 spans 11 amino acids. Here the CDR3 reads CAWSRPGGLFF. The CDR3 DNA reads as TGTGCCTGGAGTCGCCCGGGGGGCCTATTCTTC.

This chain links TRBV4-2 with TRBJ2-1; TRBD2 matches 10 bases. The CDR3 has 17 residues. Germline lookup yields CDR1 LGHNA and CDR2 YNFKEQ. V lost 4 bases to trimming and J lost 9 bases; unmatched junction nucleotides: 15. The CDR3 spells CASSLSPTSGSRGEQFF. The DNA for the CDR3 is TGTGCCAGCAGCCTTAGTCCGACTAGCGGGTCCCGGGGTGAGCAGTTCTTC.

V and J are TRBV5-1 and TRBJ2-1, with 7 bases matching TRBD2. Germline values: CDR1 SGHRS, CDR2 YFSETQ. There are 16 residues in the CDR3. Losses at the gene ends were 5 bases for V and 12 bases for J; bases not matched to a gene: 20. The CDR3 DNA sequence: TGCGCCAGCAGGGAAGGGACTACCAATAAATTTTCGACGCAGTTCTTC. Its protein product is CASREGTTNKFSTQFF.

The V gene is TRBV4-2, the J gene TRBJ2-3; 9 nucleotides agree with TRBD2. This CDR3 is 17 amino acids long. J was trimmed by 4 bases and V by 1 base; bases with no gene match: 9. Germline CDR1 reads LGHNA; CDR2 reads YNFKEQ. The CDR3 nucleotides read TGTGCCAGCAGCCAAGGGAAAGCGGGAGGTGCCTCAGATACGCAGTATTTT. The encoded protein is CASSQGKAGGASDTQYF.

The CDR3 spells CASSGNGLFQETQYF. The CDR3, as DNA: TGCGCCAGCAGCGGGAATGGTCTATTCCAAGAGACCCAGTACTTC. The J gene is TRBJ2-5, the V gene TRBV5-1; D not certain. Germline-derived CDR1 and CDR2 are SGHRS and YFSETQ. V was shortened by 4 bases and J by 1 base, with 14 bases between the two germline ends. This CDR3 region has 15 residues.

V and J are TRBV11-1 and TRBJ1-1; no definite D call. The germline CDR1 and CDR2 sequences are SGHAT and FQDESV (reference sequence). The CDR3 contains 12 residues. V was clipped by 3 bases and J by 3 bases, with 5 bases between them. CDR3 DNA sequence: TGTGCCAGCAGCTTGACCTACACTGAAGCTTTCTTT. It translates to CASSLTYTEAFF.

On this clone: The sample has other DNA sequences that encode this CDR3 too. The rearrangement joins TRBV7-3 to TRBJ1-5, with D unresolved. This CDR3 is built from 13 residues. Germline V gene lookup returns CDR1 SGHTA and CDR2 FQGTGA. V lost 3 bases to trimming and J lost 2 bases, with 5 bases between them. The CDR3 protein is CASSLDGNQPQHF. For the CDR3, the DNA is TGTGCCAGCAGCTTGGACGGCAATCAGCCCCAGCATTTT.

The V gene is TRBV10-3, the J gene TRBJ2-1, with 10 bases matching TRBD1. V lost 4 bases and J lost 4; bases outside the gene matches: 7. This CDR3 contains 16 residues. Germline loops: CDR1 ENHRY, CDR2 SYGVKD. CDR3 region: CAISGTGTGEYNEQFF. CDR3 DNA sequence: TGTGCCATCAGTGGTACCGGGACAGGGGAGTACAATGAGCAGTTCTTC.

The chain uses TRBV14 and TRBJ2-5; 9 nucleotides align to TRBD2. The CDR3 sequence is 14 residues long. Per germline, CDR1 SGHDN and CDR2 FVKESK. Germline trimming cut 4 bases from V and 3 bases from J; bases unmatched to any gene: 3. The CDR3 protein is CASSRLAVKETQYF. CDR3 coding DNA: TGTGCCAGCAGCCGACTAGCGGTTAAAGAGACCCAGTACTTC.

This chain joins TRBV21-1 and TRBJ1-4. TRBV21-1 is a recognized pseudogene. This CDR3 has 15 amino acids. This CDR3 is CASSKKVGARGKLFF. Written as DNA, the CDR3 is TGTGCCAGCAGCAAAAAGGTAGGGGCCCGGGGAAAACTGTTTTTT.

The rearrangement joins TRBV29-1 to TRBJ2-5; D uncertain. The J call may be in error: the DNA end matches TRBJ2-7 better. Germline values: CDR1 SQVTM, CDR2 ANQGSEA. This CDR3 has 13 residues. CDR3 DNA: TGCAGCGTTGTTCCTCAGGACTCCTACGAGCAGTACTTC. Its protein product is CSVVPQDSYEQYF.